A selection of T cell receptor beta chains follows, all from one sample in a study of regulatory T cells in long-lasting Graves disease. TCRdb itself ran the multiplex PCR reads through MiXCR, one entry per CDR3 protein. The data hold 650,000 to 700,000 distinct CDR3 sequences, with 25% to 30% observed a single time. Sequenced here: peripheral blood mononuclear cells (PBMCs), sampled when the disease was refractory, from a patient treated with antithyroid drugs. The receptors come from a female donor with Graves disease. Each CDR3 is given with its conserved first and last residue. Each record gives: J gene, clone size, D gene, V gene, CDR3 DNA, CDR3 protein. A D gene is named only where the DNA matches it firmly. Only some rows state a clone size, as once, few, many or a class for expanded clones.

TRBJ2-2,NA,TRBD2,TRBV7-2,TGTGCCAGCAGCTTAGCGGGACTAGCCGGGGAGCTGTTTTTT,CASSLAGLAGELFF
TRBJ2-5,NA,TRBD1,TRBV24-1,TGTGCCACCAGTGGCCCGGGACAGGGTGAAGAGACCCAGTACTTC,CATSGPGQGEETQYF
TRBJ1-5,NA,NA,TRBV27,TGTGCCAGCAGTTACTCGGTGCCCGTCGGGAGCCAGCCCCAGCATTTT,CASSYSVPVGSQPQHF
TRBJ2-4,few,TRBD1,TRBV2,TGTGCCAGCAGGGGACAGGGCTTCGCCAAAAACATTCAGTACTTC,CASRGQGFAKNIQYF
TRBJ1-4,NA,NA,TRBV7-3,TGTGCCAGCAGCGTAGCCGGAACAGAGAATGAAAAACTGTTTTTT,CASSVAGTENEKLFF
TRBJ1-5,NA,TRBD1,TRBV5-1,TGCGCCAGCAGCCCCTGGACAGGGGTTAATCAGCCCCAGCATTTT,CASSPWTGVNQPQHF
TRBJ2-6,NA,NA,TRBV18,TGTGCCAGCTCACCGGCAGGTACCTCTGGGGCCAACGTCCTGACTTTC,CASSPAGTSGANVLTF
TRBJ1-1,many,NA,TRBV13,TGTGCCAGCAGCCGAGCCGGGACTAAAGCTTTCTTT,CASSRAGTKAFF
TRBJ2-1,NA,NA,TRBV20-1,TGCAGTGCTAGAGACCCCCGGGGGTCCTACAATGAGCAGTTCTTC,CSARDPRGSYNEQFF
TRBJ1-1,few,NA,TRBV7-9,TGTGCCAGCAGCTTACGGGGGTCGGACACTGAAGCTTTCTTT,CASSLRGSDTEAFF
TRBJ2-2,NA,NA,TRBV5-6,TGTGCCAGCAGCCTCGGACAGCACGGGGAGCTGTTTTTT,CASSLGQHGELFF
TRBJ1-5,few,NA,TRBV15,TGTGCCACCAGCAGAGATCTACAGGTAAATCAGCCCCAGCATTTT,CATSRDLQVNQPQHF
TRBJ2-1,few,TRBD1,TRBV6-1,TGTGCCAGCAGTGTTCAGGGACAGGGGAACAATGAGCAGTTCTTC,CASSVQGQGNNEQFF
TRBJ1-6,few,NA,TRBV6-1,TGTGCCAGCAGGCCCCCGGGTCCCCGGGATTCACCCCTCCACTTT,CASRPPGPRDSPLHF
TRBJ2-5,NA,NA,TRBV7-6,TGTGCCAGCAGCTTAATCCGGGAAAAACAAGAGACCCAGTACTTC,CASSLIREKQETQYF
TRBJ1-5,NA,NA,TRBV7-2,TGTGCCAGCAGCTTTTACAGGGCCAATAGCAATCAGCCCCAGCATTTT,CASSFYRANSNQPQHF
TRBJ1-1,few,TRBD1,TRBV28,TGTGCCAGCAGTTCAAACCGACAGGGGCCCAGGATGAACACTGAAGCTTTCTTT,CASSSNRQGPRMNTEAFF
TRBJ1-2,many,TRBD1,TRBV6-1,TGTGCCAGCAGCCTACTTCCGGGACAGAACAACTATGGCTACACCTTC,CASSLLPGQNNYGYTF
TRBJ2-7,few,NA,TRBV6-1,TGTGCCAGCAGGAGGGGACGGGCCGACGAGCAGTACTTC,CASRRGRADEQYF
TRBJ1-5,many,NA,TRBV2,TGTGCCAGCAGTGAAGGGTCGGCCAATCAGCCCCAGCATTTT,CASSEGSANQPQHF
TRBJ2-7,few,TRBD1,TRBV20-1,TGCAGTGCTCACAGGGGGCTCGATCGGAACGAGCAGTACTTC,CSAHRGLDRNEQYF
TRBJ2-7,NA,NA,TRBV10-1,TGCGCCAGCAGCGATACCGGGACTCGGGACGAGCAGTACTTC,CASSDTGTRDEQYF
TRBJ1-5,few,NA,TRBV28,TGTGCCAGCAGTCCGCTCCTTGGTAGCACTCGTAGCAATCAGCCCCAGCATTTT,CASSPLLGSTRSNQPQHF
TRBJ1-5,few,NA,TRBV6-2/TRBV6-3,TGTGCCAGCAGTGGAGTGGGGACCCACAATCAGCCCCAGCATTTT,CASSGVGTHNQPQHF
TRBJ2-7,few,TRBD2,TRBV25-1,TGTGCCAGCTCTACCGGGACTAGCGGGAGACTTCTCGAGCAGTACTTC,CASSTGTSGRLLEQYF
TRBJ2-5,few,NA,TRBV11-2,TGTGCCAGCAGCTTTACCCCTGACTCAGGGGAGACCCAGTACTTC,CASSFTPDSGETQYF
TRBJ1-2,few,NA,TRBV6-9,TGTGCCAGCAGTTACGCCGATTCGGGTTATGGCTACACCTTC,CASSYADSGYGYTF
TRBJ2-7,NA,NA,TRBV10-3,TGTGCCATCTCGGCCGGCTACGAGCAGTACTTC,CAISAGYEQYF
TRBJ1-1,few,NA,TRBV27,TGTGCCAGCAGTTTACGAGGGGCTATGAACACTGAAGCTTTCTTT,CASSLRGAMNTEAFF
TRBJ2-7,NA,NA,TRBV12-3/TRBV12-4,TGTGCCAGCAGTCTAGGTAGAACGGACGAGCAGTACTTC,CASSLGRTDEQYF
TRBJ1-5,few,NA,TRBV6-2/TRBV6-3,TGTGCCAGCAGTTACTCGACGAGTTTCGGAAGCAATCAGCCCCAGCATTTT,CASSYSTSFGSNQPQHF
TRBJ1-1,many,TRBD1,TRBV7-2,TGTGCCAGCAGCCCCGAGGGACAGGTGAACACTGAAGCTTTCTTT,CASSPEGQVNTEAFF
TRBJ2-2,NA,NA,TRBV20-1,TGCAGTGCTCCAGGGTCCCCCGGGGAGCTGTTTTTT,CSAPGSPGELFF
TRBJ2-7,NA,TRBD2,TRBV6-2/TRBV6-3,TGTGCCAGCAGCCGCTGGGGGGGCGAGCAGTACTTC,CASSRWGGEQYF
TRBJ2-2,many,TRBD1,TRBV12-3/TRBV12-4,TGTGCCAGCACCCCAGGGGGACAGGGGGCCCACACCGGGGAGCTGTTTTTT,CASTPGGQGAHTGELFF
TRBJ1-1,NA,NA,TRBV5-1,TGCGCCAGCAGCTTGGGGGGTCTGAAGGGGCGTACTGAAGCTTTCTTT,CASSLGGLKGRTEAFF
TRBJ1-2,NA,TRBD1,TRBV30,TGTGCCTGGAGAAGGGACAGGGTTCATGGCTACACCTTC,CAWRRDRVHGYTF
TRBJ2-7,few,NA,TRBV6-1,TGTGCCAGCAGTGATCCTACCTACGAGCAGTACTTC,CASSDPTYEQYF
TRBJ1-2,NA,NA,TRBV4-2,TGTGCCAGCAGCCAAGAGTCTCCCAGCGGGGTCTATGGCTACACCTTC,CASSQESPSGVYGYTF
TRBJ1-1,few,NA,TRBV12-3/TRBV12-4,TGTGCCAGCAGTTTTGTGACAGGCCCAGAAGCTTTCTTT,CASSFVTGPEAFF
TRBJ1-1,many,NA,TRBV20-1,TGCAGTGCTCCGAGGACCACTGAAGCTTTCTTT,CSAPRTTEAFF
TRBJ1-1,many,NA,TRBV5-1,TGTGCCAGCACCCTTGGGGGGAACACTGAAGCTTTCTTT,CASTLGGNTEAFF